What follows are 27 T cell receptor beta chains derived from one specimen sequenced in a study of OX40 agonist ivuxolimab in advanced cancers. Some clones are missing from TCRdb's copy, which holds only in-frame ones; the method was immunoSEQ multiplex PCR. The repertoire holds more than 65,000 clones, with around nine tenths as singletons. Sequencing used CD4+ or CD8+ T cells sorted from blood, obtained in a trial of the OX40 agonist ivuxolimab. The receptor source for this set is an adult with an advanced solid tumor such as melanoma, head and neck, liver or kidney cancer.

The chain is built from TRBV9 and TRBJ2-3; 11 bases line up with TRBD2. Germline CDR1 is SGDLS and CDR2 is YYNGEE. V lost 4 bases to trimming and J lost 2 bases; unmatched junction nucleotides: 6. CDR3 size: 16 residues. CDR3 nucleotides: TGTGCCAGCAGCACACGACTAGCGGGGCTCACAGATACGCAGTATTTT. This gives the protein CASSTRLAGLTDTQYF.

The genes are TRBV5-1 and TRBJ2-1; 8 bases fit TRBD2. The CDR3 runs to 16 residues. The germline V gene encodes CDR1 SGHRS and CDR2 YFSETQ. Losses at the gene ends were 4 bases for V and 5 bases for J; bases not matched to a gene: 11. The CDR3 nucleotides are TGCGCCAGCAGCGTGTTTGGGAGCGGGGGACACAATGAGCAGTTCTTC. The encoded protein is CASSVFGSGGHNEQFF.

V usage is TRBV29-1 and J usage is TRBJ2-7; D may be TRBD1 or TRBD2 (5 bases each). V gave up 7 bases and J gave up 6 bases, with 16 bases separating them. The CDR3 covers 12 residues. Germline V lookup: CDR1 SQVTM, CDR2 ANQGSEA. As DNA, the CDR3 is TGCAGCGCCGGGCTTCGAGGGGCCGAGCAGTACTTC. Residues: CSAGLRGAEQYF.

CDR3 sequence reads: CASSFTRDPEAFF. In DNA, the CDR3 is TGTGCCAGCAGCTTCACCAGGGACCCTGAAGCTTTCTTT. This chain connects TRBV7-9 to TRBJ1-1; D perhaps matches TRBD1 (5 bases). The CDR3 is 13 residues long. V lost 3 bases, J lost 6 bases, and 11 bases lay in between. Germline CDR1 is SEHNR and CDR2 is FQNEAQ (reference sequence).

The chain has TRBV5-4 and TRBJ2-2; 7 positions agree with TRBD1. The germline V gene has CDR1 SGHNT and CDR2 YYREEE (reference sequence). V was pared by 4 bases and J by 1 base, with 7 bases of the junction left unmatched. CDR3 size: 16 residues. The CDR3 reads CASSPDRFRNTGELFF. CDR3 DNA: TGTGCCAGCAGCCCGGACAGGTTTCGGAACACCGGGGAGCTGTTTTTT.

The DNA of the CDR3 is TGTGCCAGCAGTTCCTCTAGGACCCGAAATTCACCCCTCCACTTT. Its protein product is CASSSSRTRNSPLHF. The J gene is TRBJ1-6, the V gene TRBV6-5; D not resolved. The germline CDR1 and CDR2 sequences are MNHEY and SVGAGI. The V gene lost 4 bases and the J gene lost 7 bases, with 14 bases spanning the gap. The CDR3 is 15 residues long.

The chain is built from TRBV6-5 and TRBJ2-7; D unresolved. The germline CDR1 and CDR2 sequences are MNHEY and SVGAGI. This CDR3 is 13 amino acids long. The ends were cut back, 6 bases at V and 0 bases at J, with 9 bases in the middle. CDR3 sequence: CASSRAGSYEQYF. In DNA, the CDR3 is TGTGCCAGCAGCCGGGCAGGCTCCTACGAGCAGTACTTC.

The chain has TRBV5-1 and TRBJ2-5; D is ambiguous. Germline assignment: CDR1 SGHRS and CDR2 YFSETQ. The CDR3 totals 13 residues. Trimming shortened V by 0 bases and J by 1 base, and 4 bases separated the two germline ends. This chain's CDR3 is CASSLGSQETQYF. Written as DNA, the CDR3 is TGCGCCAGCAGCTTGGGGAGCCAAGAGACCCAGTACTTC.

The chain is built from TRBV19 and TRBJ2-5; 8 positions match TRBD1. From germline, CDR1 is LNHDA and CDR2 SQIVND (reference sequence). J gave up 5 bases and V 5 bases, and 13 bases lay outside the gene matches. This CDR3 has 16 amino acids. The CDR3 sequence: CASSENRGVPWETQYF. The CDR3 DNA reads as TGTGCCAGTAGTGAAAACAGGGGGGTCCCTTGGGAGACCCAGTACTTC.

The chain combines TRBV18 with TRBJ2-3; 7 nucleotides match TRBD1. After removal of 2 bases from V and 2 bases from J, the junction contained 4 bases not matched to a gene. Germline CDR1 and CDR2: KGHSH and LQKENI. The CDR3 runs 15 residues. CDR3 bases: TGTGCCAGCTCACCAGCCGGGACAGCCACAGATACGCAGTATTTT. Amino acid sequence: CASSPAGTATDTQYF.

The V and J genes are TRBV5-1 and TRBJ2-5; 8 positions match TRBD1. The CDR3 is made up of 16 amino acids. CDR1 is SGHRS and CDR2 is YFSETQ in the germline V gene. V gave up 0 bases and J gave up 5 bases; unmatched junction bases: 9. For the CDR3, the DNA is TGCGCCAGCAGCTTGGGCCCCAGGGGGCGCGCGGAGACCCAGTACTTC. It codes for CASSLGPRGRAETQYF.

V gene TRBV9 combines with J gene TRBJ2-7, with D hard to call. The germline gives CDR1 SGDLS, CDR2 YYNGEE. The CDR3 has 16 amino acids. V lost 0 bases to trimming and J lost 8 bases, with 21 bases between them. CDR3 region: CASSVGIADNERKQYF. CDR3 nucleotides: TGTGCCAGCAGCGTAGGGATCGCCGACAACGAAAGGAAGCAGTACTTC.

The CDR3 region is CASNFLRRVLNTEAFF. As DNA, the CDR3 is TGTGCCAGCAATTTCCTGCGCAGGGTGCTGAACACTGAAGCTTTCTTT. This chain links TRBV2 with TRBJ1-1, with TRBD1 as a possible D gene (5 bases). CDR3 size: 16 residues. V lost 7 bases and J 0 bases, leaving 18 bases between the germline ends. Germline loops: CDR1 SNHLY, CDR2 FYNNEI.

The chain couples TRBV19 to TRBJ2-7, with 9 bases lining up with TRBD1. Germline V gene sequence: CDR1 LNHDA, CDR2 SQIVND (reference sequence). Trimming at V came to 3 bases and at J to 3 bases, leaving 12 bases not matched to a gene. The CDR3 is made up of 17 amino acids. CDR3 sequence: CASSMNRGPLPFYEQYF. The CDR3 region has the DNA TGTGCCAGTAGTATGAACAGGGGGCCCCTCCCCTTCTACGAGCAGTACTTC.

The rearrangement links TRBV7-2 to TRBJ1-4; 8 nucleotides align to TRBD1. Germline V CDR1 and CDR2: SGHTA, FQGNSA. The V gene end was trimmed by 0 bases and the J gene end by 8 bases; junction bases not matched to a gene: 8. There are 16 residues in the CDR3. The CDR3 nucleotides are TGTGCCAGCAGCTTAGCCCCAGGGACAGGAGGGGAAAAACTGTTTTTT. Its translation is CASSLAPGTGGEKLFF.

This clone was recorded a few times. The V gene is TRBV11-2, the J gene TRBJ2-7, with TRBD2 matching 9 bases. There are 14 residues in the CDR3. V shed 3 bases and J 4 bases; nucleotides not matched to a gene: 4. Germline values: CDR1 SGHAT, CDR2 FQNNGV. CDR3 amino acids: CASSFGRGGYEQYF. The CDR3 nucleotides read TGTGCCAGCAGCTTCGGGCGGGGGGGTTACGAGCAGTACTTC.

This chain uses TRBV25-1 with TRBJ2-7, with D possibly TRBD1 on 6 matching bases. Trimming took off 5 bases at V and 7 bases at J, with 18 bases between the two ends. In germline, CDR1 is MGHDK, CDR2 SYGVNS. CDR3 length: 14 amino acids. CDR3 amino acids: CASSSYRDLGEQYF. CDR3 bases: TGTGCCAGCAGTTCATACAGGGATTTGGGGGAGCAGTACTTC.

V usage is TRBV6-6 and J usage is TRBJ1-2; 7 positions agree with TRBD1. Germline V gene lookup returns CDR1 MNHNY and CDR2 SVGAGI (reference sequence). The CDR3 runs 15 residues. J was trimmed by 1 base and V by 3 bases; bases with no gene match: 5. CDR3 region: CASSYRGGLNYGYTF. The CDR3 DNA sequence: TGTGCCAGCAGTTATCGAGGGGGCCTTAACTATGGCTACACCTTC.

The gene calls are TRBV15 and TRBJ1-5, with TRBD1 as a possible D gene (6 bases). This CDR3 is built from 15 residues. CDR1 LNHNV and CDR2 YYDKDF come from the germline V gene (reference sequence). Trimming left V 3 bases short and J 6 bases short, with 15 bases between. For the CDR3, the DNA is TGTGCCACCAGCAGCATGCGGGGGGCTACTCAGCCCCAGCATTTT. This translates into CATSSMRGATQPQHF.

The chain uses TRBV6-1 and TRBJ2-7; the D is unclear. Germline loops: CDR1 MNHNS, CDR2 SASEGT. Trimming removed 7 bases at V and 3 bases at J, with 19 bases between. The CDR3 totals 15 residues. The CDR3 spells CASTHTSGRIYEQYF. CDR3 in DNA: TGTGCCAGCACCCACACATCTGGACGAATCTACGAGCAGTACTTC.

This chain joins TRBV19 and TRBJ1-4, with D hard to call. CDR3 length: 13 amino acids. The germline V gene encodes CDR1 LNHDA and CDR2 SQIVND (reference sequence). The germline V and J ends were trimmed by 4 bases and 8 bases, with 11 bases remaining between them. CDR3 sequence (DNA): TGTGCCAGTAGTAGTACGTTGGGAGAAAAACTGTTTTTT. Residues: CASSSTLGEKLFF.

The rearrangement uses TRBV27 and TRBJ2-4; tentatively, D is TRBD1 (6 bases). Germline CDR1 MNHEY, CDR2 SMNVEV (reference sequence). The CDR3 runs to 13 residues. The germline V and J ends were trimmed by 3 bases and 6 bases, with 9 bases remaining between them. CDR3: CASSLLQGNIQYF. DNA for the CDR3: TGTGCCAGCAGTTTGTTACAGGGAAACATTCAGTACTTC.

J is TRBJ2-5 and V is TRBV5-1; D might be TRBD2 (6 bases). Germline CDR1 reads SGHRS; CDR2 reads YFSETQ. The V and J ends lost 4 bases and 5 bases respectively, with 15 bases between them. The CDR3 has 14 residues. CDR3 DNA sequence: TGCGCCAGCAGCCCCTTACTAGCTGAGGAGACCCAGTACTTC. Amino acid sequence: CASSPLLAEETQYF.

The chain combines TRBV4-2 with TRBJ2-7, with D unresolved. CDR1 is LGHNA and CDR2 is YNFKEQ in the germline V gene. V dropped 0 bases and J dropped 2 bases, with 8 bases sitting between them. The CDR3 sequence is 14 residues long. The chain's CDR3 is CASSQDRRTYEQYF. The CDR3 nucleotides are TGTGCCAGCAGCCAAGATAGACGGACCTACGAGCAGTACTTC.

The gene calls are TRBV6-5 and TRBJ1-5, with 9 bases fitting TRBD1. There are 13 residues in the CDR3. Trimming cost V 8 bases and J 5 bases; bases outside gene matches: 4. Germline V gene data show CDR1 as MNHEY and CDR2 as SVGAGI. CDR3 nucleotide sequence: TGTGCCAGCGGACAGGGGCGTCATCAGCCCCAGCATTTT. It translates to CASGQGRHQPQHF.

This chain links TRBV9 with TRBJ1-2; no definite D call. This CDR3 is built from 14 residues. The germline CDR1 and CDR2 sequences are SGDLS and YYNGEE. The germline V and J ends were trimmed by 3 bases and 6 bases, with 15 bases remaining between them. Here the CDR3 DNA reads TGTGCCAGCAGCGGGCAGACCGGGAGCCATGGCTACACCTTC. Protein product: CASSGQTGSHGYTF.

The chain uses TRBV18 and TRBJ1-4; D unclear. Trimming removed 3 bases at V and 2 bases at J, with 10 bases between. Germline loops: CDR1 KGHSH, CDR2 LQKENI. CDR3 length equals 15 residues. The CDR3 coding sequence is TGTGCCAGCTCACCCGAAAGGTCGACTAATGAAAAACTGTTTTTT. Protein: CASSPERSTNEKLFF.